Listed here are 5 T cell receptor beta chains from one sample, sequenced in a study of blood T cells in healthy people across ages. A J-beta primer mix and a sample-barcoded 5' primer were used in a second PCR of roughly 6 to 11 cycles. Each CDR3 protein gets one entry after TCRdb re-called the 5' RACE reads with MiXCR. The data hold roughly 800,000 distinct CDR3 sequences, with 58% observed a single time. Sequencing was performed on blood. The receptor set was obtained from a man younger than 40 in good health.

This clonotype was observed a few times. This chain links TRBV20-1 with TRBJ2-3, with D perhaps matching TRBD2 (6 bases). V shed 3 bases and J shed 9 bases, with 10 bases lying between them. CDR3 length: 11 residues. Per the germline V gene, CDR1 is DFQATT and CDR2 is SNEGSKA (reference sequence). Written as DNA, the CDR3 is TGCAGTGCTAGGGAGGGGAGGACGCAGTATTTT. It specifies CSAREGRTQYF.

The chain is built from TRBV20-1 and TRBJ2-1; TRBD2 is a possible D gene (5 bases). The CDR3 runs 15 residues. Germline CDR1 is DFQATT and CDR2 is SNEGSKA (reference sequence). Trimming pared 3 bases from V and 7 bases from J, leaving 19 bases between. DNA of the CDR3: TGCAGTGCTAGGGGCTCAGCTAGCCCAGAGAATGAGCAGTTCTTC. Translating it yields CSARGSASPENEQFF.

This clonotype has only a few counts. The gene calls are TRBV7-7 and TRBJ2-1; TRBD2 matches 7 bases. The V gene's germline CDR1 is SSHAT and CDR2 FNYEAQ (reference sequence). V was pared by 5 bases and J by 6 bases, with 13 bases of the junction left unmatched. The CDR3 sequence is 16 residues long. CDR3 DNA: TGTGCCAGCAGCCGAGTAGCGGGCCCAGCGGGCAATGAGCAGTTCTTC. Translating gives CASSRVAGPAGNEQFF.

This chain connects TRBV7-2 to TRBJ1-2; TRBD1 agrees at 8 bases. The germline V gene encodes CDR1 SGHTA and CDR2 FQGNSA. The CDR3 spans 14 residues. The trim removed 5 bases at V and 5 bases at J, leaving 7 bases unmatched. CDR3: CASSGTGTGYGYTF. For the CDR3, the DNA is TGTGCCAGCAGCGGGACCGGGACAGGATATGGCTACACCTTC.

This chain joins TRBV5-6 and TRBJ2-5, with D perhaps matching TRBD2 (5 bases). The CDR3 sequence is 14 residues long. V dropped 4 bases and J dropped 2 bases, with 12 bases sitting between them. Germline CDR1 and CDR2: SGHDT and YYEEEE. The CDR3 coding sequence is TGTGCCAGCAGCCTGCGGGTTGGGCAAGAGACCCAGTACTTC. As protein: CASSLRVGQETQYF. The full variable domain, completed using reference TRBV5-6 and TRBJ2-5, is DAGVTQSPTHLIKTRGQQVTLRCSPKSGHDTVSWYQQALGQGPQFIFQYYEEEERQRGNFPDRFSGHQFPNYSSELNVNALLLGDSALYLCASSLRVGQETQYFGPGTRLLVL.